This TCR beta chain was sequenced during a study of blood T cell repertoires in COVID-19. Overall study context: COVID-19 samples collected from the United States, Italy and Spain covered acute and convalescent phases. PBMCs, B-cell-depleted T cells, or T cells were the source of the cDNA or gDNA that made up the material.

The CDR3 has 13 residues. V lost 5 bases, J lost 6 bases, and 11 bases lay in between. Germline V gives CDR1 MRHNA, CDR2 SNTAGT. Profiling relied on immunoSEQ multiplex PCR, and the TCRdb table lists in-frame clones only, not all of them. The sample consists of about 150,000 clones, just under 85% of them appearing once. This clone has a handful of counts. The TCR originated in a woman aged 80 or older with COVID-19, enrolled during active disease. Sequenced material: peripheral blood. V and J are TRBV6-4 and TRBJ1-5; possible D gene TRBD1, 5 bases. CDR3 sequence: CASSTGKGQPQHF. The DNA of the CDR3 is TGTGCCAGCAGTACAGGAAAGGGTCAGCCCCAGCATTTT.